These 6 T cell receptor beta chains share one sample of origin, sequenced in a study of T cell responses to AZD1222 COVID-19 vaccine (dated by TCRdb to 2020 to 2022). The sample's time point, from its label and the paper: baseline before first vaccination. The receptor library was made with the immunoSEQ multiplex PCR assay. Entries here come from immuneACCESS through TCRdb and include only in-frame sequences with V and J called. Some clones fail to appear in such tables; in the studies checked, an unresolved V gene covers under half of the shortfall, and the cause of the remainder is unknown. The sample contains around 110,000 clones, roughly nine tenths of them found a single time. 6.5% to 9% of the sample is in the top ten clones. The material was peripheral blood, obtained on day 0 of AZD1222 vaccination. The receptor set was obtained from an adult in good health.

This rearrangement joins TRBV7-8 to TRBJ1-2; no firm D call. The CDR3 is 13 residues long. V lost 4 bases, J lost 4 bases, and 10 bases lay in between. Germline CDR1 SGHVS, CDR2 FQNEAQ. CDR3 protein: CASSSMSPYGYTF. The CDR3 DNA reads as TGTGCCAGCAGCTCCATGTCCCCCTATGGCTACACCTTC.

The chain couples TRBV4-1 to TRBJ2-2; TRBD2 matches at 14 bases. The CDR3 is 18 amino acids. The V and J ends lost 6 bases and 4 bases, in that order; junction bases with no gene match: 10. Germline CDR1 is MGHRA and CDR2 is YSYEKL. The CDR3 nucleotides read TGCGCCAGCAGGGATATCGGACTAGCGGGAGGTTTCACCGGGGAGCTGTTTTTT. This codes for CASRDIGLAGGFTGELFF.

DNA for the CDR3: TGTGCCAGCAGTTACTTAGCAGGGTCAGAGGGCTACACCTTC. Translated: CASSYLAGSEGYTF. The chain has TRBV6-5 and TRBJ1-2; perhaps TRBD1 as D (5 bases). Deletions cut 1 base from V and 8 bases from J, with 14 bases between. Germline lookup yields CDR1 MNHEY and CDR2 SVGAGI. The CDR3 covers 14 residues.

This chain joins TRBV7-9 and TRBJ2-1; 12 nucleotides align to TRBD2. The CDR3 loop spans 19 amino acids. J gave up 5 bases and V 5 bases, and 16 bases lay outside the gene matches. Germline V gene sequence: CDR1 SEHNR, CDR2 FQNEAQ (reference sequence). CDR3 protein: CASSNPGLAGPSLDNEQFF. As DNA, the CDR3 is TGTGCCAGCAGCAATCCGGGACTAGCGGGCCCAAGCCTCGACAATGAGCAGTTCTTC.

The CDR3 loop reads CASRSRANSGNTIYF. The CDR3 DNA reads TGCGCCAGCCGATCCAGGGCAAACTCTGGAAACACCATATATTTT. The V call is TRBV4-1, the J call TRBJ1-3; a weak D match, TRBD1 (5 bases). CDR1 is MGHRA, CDR2 YSYEKL, per germline. This CDR3 comprises 15 residues. The V gene lost 8 bases and the J gene lost 0 bases, with 14 bases spanning the gap.

This rearrangement joins TRBV5-8 to TRBJ1-2; D gene unclear. Between the trimmed V and J ends, which lost 4 bases and 1 base, there was a span of 14 bases. CDR1 is SGHTS and CDR2 is YDEGEE in the germline V gene. This CDR3 comprises 15 residues. The CDR3 region has the DNA TGTGCCAGCAGCCTCGATCCTAGCGTTAACTATGGCTACACCTTC. Protein sequence: CASSLDPSVNYGYTF.